The entry that follows covers one TCR beta chain sequence. Its antigen is currently not known. Base qualities are not provided; no much larger clone lies one nucleotide away. The collaborating institutions used their own protocols to collect whole blood in K2EDTA tubes. For TCRbeta analysis, collaborator samples were shipped as frozen whole blood, as isolated PBMCs, or as DNA extracted from either sample type. This sample was taken from a study of blood T cell repertoires in COVID-19 (TCRdb year 2020). Regarding the research as a whole: Samples covering the acute and convalescent phases of COVID-19 were provided by collaborators in the United States, Italy and Spain. The prospective study material was composed of cDNA or gDNA derived from T cells, B-cell-depleted T cells, or PBMCs. Subjects who had been exposed to COVID-19, were actively infected with it, or had recovered from it provided the deeply sampled blood TCRbeta repertoires that made up the dataset. Where HLA class I and class II types were available, the types were taken from metadata supplied by the sample provider, not from assay-based typing. A freely available public database, intended as a resource for researchers studying the immune response to SARS-CoV-2, is where the repertoires were released. A de-identified subject ID, COVID-19 status, age in years and sex were almost always included in the sample metadata. The samples were drawn from the first 160 participants of the ongoing ImmuneRACE study and from 1,200 or so subjects provided by 6 global collaborators.

From the germline V gene (reference sequence), CDR1 is SGHNT and CDR2 is YYREEE. V lost 2 bases and J lost 2 bases; the stretch between them is 11 bases long. The CDR3 has 15 amino acids, counting the end cysteine and phenylalanine. Left in the record is the CDR3 DNA by itself, 45 bases read in frame from the first base. The study at large found these results: The amount of clinical and demographic metadata varied by source and participant and was provided uncurated.

TCRbeta CDR3 regions were amplified from genomic DNA by means of the immunoSEQ Assay, a bias-controlled multiplex PCR. As for how the authors treated the data: The number of nucleated cells in each sample was estimated from the amplification of reference gene primers within the assay. Sequence reads were collapsed and filtered to measure the absolute abundance of every unique TCRbeta CDR3 rearrangement. Productive Simpson clonality was computed per sample as the square root of Simpson's diversity index over productive rearrangements. This is the immuneACCESS table as TCRdb keeps it, with only in-frame sequences that have V and J called. A part of the clones is gone; compared with another copy, unresolved V genes explain less than half, and the rest is unexplained. The V and J calls and clone size come from that table; D and trimming were worked out from the DNA. The table for this sample lists 150,000 to 180,000 clones; about 73% of them were counted only once. The ten largest clones take up roughly 1.7% of the sample.

This TCR came from a man aged 80 or over with acute or convalescent COVID-19. The receptor chain draws on TRBV5-4 and TRBJ1-5; the D gene is perhaps TRBD1, on 6 matching bases. Sequenced: peripheral blood. Read as DNA, the sequence is TGTGCCAGCAGCTTCAGGGGTTCGGGCAATCAGCCCCAGCATTTT. It is translated as CASSFRGSGNQPQHF.